These 5 T cell receptor beta chains were sequenced from one sample in a study of Ad26.COV2.S vaccination and SARS-CoV-2 variants. Assay: immunoSEQ multiplex PCR; the TCRdb copy retains only in-frame clones and omits some. The sample has 300,000 to 400,000 clones; roughly 90% are singletons. Regarding treatment: roughly 19 received Ad26.COV2.S at low or high dose, single or two shots; several received placebo; per-sample allocation not given. The investigators took samples on day 63 after the first vaccine or placebo injection. Source: peripheral blood, taken in a trial of Ad26.COV2.S vaccine versus placebo. The receptors here all came from a person aged 18 to 65 who received the Ad26.COV2.S COVID-19 vaccine or a placebo.

This chain connects TRBV14 to TRBJ1-2; D may be TRBD1 (6 bases). The V end lost 4 bases, the J end lost 13 bases, and 19 bases lay between the germline ends. Germline assignment: CDR1 SGHDN and CDR2 FVKESK. The CDR3 loop spans 13 amino acids. The CDR3 protein is CASSLLAGHTRTF. The CDR3 region has the DNA TGTGCCAGCAGCCTTCTGGCGGGACATACCCGCACCTTC.

This chain uses TRBV2 with TRBJ2-2, with unresolved D. Deletions cut 10 bases from V and 7 bases from J, with 16 bases between. CDR3 length: 13 residues. The germline V gene has CDR1 SNHLY and CDR2 FYNNEI. The DNA of the CDR3 is TGTGCCACCGCTACACATACGGACGGGGAGCTGTTTTTT. Amino acid sequence: CATATHTDGELFF.

This chain joins TRBV5-4 and TRBJ2-5; D unresolved. Trimming left V 3 bases short and J 2 bases short, with 17 bases between. The CDR3 runs 16 residues. Germline V gene lookup returns CDR1 SGHNT and CDR2 YYREEE (reference sequence). The CDR3 DNA reads as TGTGCCAGCAGCTCCCAAGGTAAAGGGAAACAAGAGACCCAGTACTTC. Its protein product is CASSSQGKGKQETQYF.

This clone is a singleton in its sample. This chain links TRBV25-1 with TRBJ1-5, with TRBD1 as a possible D gene (6 bases). The CDR3 has 14 residues. Trimming pared 2 bases from V and 4 bases from J, leaving 9 bases between. Germline CDR1 MGHDK, CDR2 SYGVNS. CDR3 nucleotide sequence: TGTGCCAGCAGTGAAACAGGGCTAAATCAGCCCCAGCATTTT. It encodes CASSETGLNQPQHF.

The chain links TRBV7-2 to TRBJ2-7; 7 nucleotides match TRBD2. J lost 4 bases, V lost 7 bases, and 10 bases had no gene match. From germline, CDR1 is SGHTA and CDR2 FQGNSA. The CDR3 covers 14 residues. This CDR3 reads CASNPSPGGYEQYF. DNA for the CDR3: TGTGCCAGCAACCCCTCTCCCGGGGGGTACGAGCAGTACTTC.